This TCR beta chain was captured by sequencing in a study of OX40 agonist ivuxolimab in advanced cancers. With respect to the entire study: Ivuxolimab was an agonistic, fully human IgG2 monoclonal antibody directed against OX40 (CD134), a costimulatory receptor. Intravenous ivuxolimab was administered to patients every 2 weeks at six dose levels: 0.01, 0.1, 0.3, 1.5, 3 and 10 mg/kg. Of the roughly 52 dose-escalation patients, hepatocellular carcinoma was present in roughly 19, melanoma in some 15, renal cell carcinoma in 9 and head and neck cancer in 9. In the dose-escalation cohort, roughly 80% of patients were male, and the mean age was about 55 years, with a range of about 23 to 85. Prior anti-PD-1, anti-PD-L1 or anti-CTLA-4 therapy was permitted, and checkpoint inhibitors had been received by around 39% of dose-escalation patients. Partial responses occurred in three dose-escalation patients, of whom one had hepatocellular carcinoma and two had cutaneous melanoma. The point of sequencing TCRbeta in the periphery was to test whether ivuxolimab changed TCR sequence diversity and drove clonal T-cell expansion. The monotherapy dose-escalation portion (N ≈ 50 patients) of the phase I ivuxolimab trial is reported in the paper.

For sequencing of the TCRbeta CDR3 region, genomic DNA was extracted from the sorted cells. TCRbeta CDR3 regions were sequenced using the immunoSEQ Assay. Held by TCRdb, this immuneACCESS table contains in-frame sequences only and omits some clones. Under half of the omission traces to an unresolved V gene where checked; the cause of the rest is unknown. The sample table shows 55,000 to 75,000 clones, and 85% are seen once. The ten most abundant clones make up less than 6.5% of the sample. Patients with a history of autoimmune disease or receiving systemic immunosuppression were excluded from the trial. Peripheral blood for TCR sequencing was collected from all dose cohorts at baseline, on cycle 4 day 1, and on cycle 7 day 1. Samples came from an open-label, multicenter, first-in-human phase I dose-escalation trial of ivuxolimab. The trial enrolled adults with locally advanced or metastatic head and neck squamous cell, hepatocellular, melanoma or renal cell carcinoma. CD4+ and CD8+ T cells were sorted separately from peripheral blood before TCR sequencing.

With regard to this clone: Its specific antigen is unknown. No per-base quality is available; no much larger clone lies one base away.

The CDR3 holds 12 amino acids from the cysteine to the phenylalanine. Only the CDR3 DNA stays, 36 bases, in frame from base 1. CDR1 SGHNT and CDR2 YYREEE were looked up in the germline V gene (reference sequence). The junction carries 7 bases between V and J, which are trimmed by 0 bases and 9 bases respectively. Study-level results and caveats: In partial responders in the 0.1-3.0 mg/kg groups, normalized peripheral clonal expansion was found to be among the lowest, especially among CD8+ T cells. Antigen specificity was not determined for the clonally expanded peripheral T cells. At doses from 0.1 to 3.0 mg/kg, clonal expansion was seen in both CD4+ and CD8+ blood T cells between baseline and week 6. On average, CD8+ T cells showed more expanded clones than CD4+ T cells after ivuxolimab. Low levels of normalized T-cell clonal expansion were also seen in some patients who did not respond.

This receptor was identified in an adult with an advanced solid tumor such as melanoma, head and neck, liver or kidney cancer. The material sequenced was CD4+ or CD8+ T cells sorted from blood, taken in a trial of the OX40 agonist ivuxolimab. In this chain, TRBV5-4 is recombined with TRBJ2-1, with the D gene not confidently named. The DNA is as follows: TGTGCCAGCAGCTTGGAACCAGGTGAGCAGTTCTTC. This translates into CASSLEPGEQFF.